These 20 T cell receptor beta chains were all obtained from the same sample, sequenced in a study of shared clonotypes between healthy human individuals. Only in-frame clones appear in the TCRdb table, and some are missing; sequencing was by immunoSEQ multiplex PCR. The repertoire consists of roughly 1.5 million clones, with 95% to 99% occurring once and the leading ten covering about 0.45%. Sequenced: naive CD4+ T cells sorted from blood. Subset defined: CD45RA+ positively selected. The receptor source for this set is a man aged 30 to 45 in good health.

Details on this clone: This sample also contains other DNA sequences that code for the same CDR3. J is TRBJ2-2 and V is TRBV5-4; the match to TRBD2 covers 10 bases. V was pared by 0 bases and J by 3 bases, with 2 bases of the junction left unmatched. In germline, CDR1 is SGHNT, CDR2 YYREEE (reference sequence). CDR3 length equals 16 residues. The CDR3 region has the DNA TGTGCCAGCAGCTTGGGACTAGCGGGTGACACCGGGGAGCTGTTTTTT. This translates into CASSLGLAGDTGELFF.

J is TRBJ1-3 and V is TRBV5-4; TRBD1 aligns across 7 bases. The V and J ends lost 4 bases and 0 bases, in that order; junction bases with no gene match: 7. The CDR3 totals 16 residues. Germline V gene lookup returns CDR1 SGHNT and CDR2 YYREEE (reference sequence). The CDR3 coding sequence is TGTGCCAGCAGCCTAGACAGGGTCTTCTCTGGAAACACCATATATTTT. Translation gives CASSLDRVFSGNTIYF.

This chain uses TRBV9 with TRBJ2-7; D gene unclear. V was clipped by 6 bases and J by 6 bases, with 19 bases between them. CDR3 length equals 14 residues. Germline V gives CDR1 SGDLS, CDR2 YYNGEE. The CDR3 region has the DNA TGTGCCAGCATCGGCGCTGGGCCATGGTTCGAGCAGTACTTC. This gives the protein CASIGAGPWFEQYF.

This chain connects TRBV9 to TRBJ2-7, with D uncertain. V shed 2 bases and J shed 0 bases, with 6 bases lying between them. The CDR3 covers 13 residues. Germline V gene lookup returns CDR1 SGDLS and CDR2 YYNGEE. CDR3 residues: CASSVRNSYEQYF. CDR3 sequence (DNA): TGTGCCAGCAGCGTTCGAAACTCCTACGAGCAGTACTTC.

The rearrangement uses TRBV6-5 and TRBJ2-5; 9 nucleotides line up with TRBD1. The CDR3 sequence is 15 residues long. Germline CDR1 is MNHEY and CDR2 is SVGAGI. The V segment lost 3 bases and the J segment 5 bases; nucleotides outside the gene matches: 7. The CDR3 sequence: CASSYGTGKGETQYF. The CDR3 DNA reads TGTGCCAGCAGTTATGGGACAGGGAAGGGGGAGACCCAGTACTTC.

This chain's CDR3 is CASSLGLARGGEYNEQFF. In DNA form, the CDR3 reads TGTGCCAGCAGCTTGGGCCTAGCTCGTGGAGGGGAATACAATGAGCAGTTCTTC. This chain uses TRBV5-4 with TRBJ2-1; perhaps TRBD2 as D (6 bases). There are 18 residues in the CDR3. Per germline, CDR1 SGHNT and CDR2 YYREEE (reference sequence). V dropped 0 bases and J dropped 4 bases, with 20 bases sitting between them.

The genes are TRBV4-3 and TRBJ2-5; 8 bases line up with TRBD2. The CDR3 extends over 16 amino acids. J lost 5 bases, V lost 1 base, and 9 bases had no gene match. The germline V gene encodes CDR1 LGHNA and CDR2 YSLEER. CDR3 in DNA: TGCGCCAGCAGCCAAGGTCAAGCGGGAGAACGGGAGACCCAGTACTTC. It specifies CASSQGQAGERETQYF.

V gene TRBV6-5 combines with J gene TRBJ1-5; 7 bases are a match to TRBD1. Germline CDR1 is MNHEY and CDR2 is SVGAGI. V dropped 5 bases and J dropped 3; count of bases not matched to a gene: 4. The CDR3 consists of 14 residues. Here the CDR3 DNA reads TGTGCCAGCAGTCGGGACAGTCCCAATCAGCCCCAGCATTTT. Its protein is CASSRDSPNQPQHF.

This chain uses TRBV5-1 with TRBJ1-1, with a weak D call TRBD1 (6 bases). Trimming removed 5 bases from V and 5 bases from J, with 16 bases in between. CDR3 length equals 14 residues. Germline lookup yields CDR1 SGHRS and CDR2 YFSETQ. The CDR3 spells CASRRVQGLTEAFF. The CDR3 DNA reads as TGCGCCAGCAGACGAGTGCAGGGGTTGACTGAAGCTTTCTTT.

The chain carries TRBV5-1 and TRBJ1-5; D is ambiguous. There are 17 residues in the CDR3. The V gene's germline CDR1 is SGHRS and CDR2 YFSETQ. The germline V and J ends were trimmed by 0 bases and 0 bases, with 13 bases remaining between them. The CDR3 nucleotides read TGCGCCAGCAGCTTGGGGACGGGAAGCTTTAGCAATCAGCCCCAGCATTTT. Translating gives CASSLGTGSFSNQPQHF.

V is TRBV5-1 and J is TRBJ2-2, with a tentative D call TRBD2 (5 bases). This CDR3 has 16 amino acids. CDR1 is SGHRS, CDR2 YFSETQ, per germline. Trimming left V 0 bases short and J 5 bases short, with 14 bases between. Written as DNA, the CDR3 is TGCGCCAGCAGCTTGGGAGAGGCAACGGGGACCGGGGAGCTGTTTTTT. Its translation is CASSLGEATGTGELFF.

The chain uses TRBV7-6 and TRBJ2-5; 11 positions match TRBD2. From germline, CDR1 is SGHVS and CDR2 FNYEAQ. V was clipped by 5 bases and J by 5 bases; unmatched bases: 16. The CDR3 sequence is 18 residues long. The CDR3 sequence: CASSELGTSGRRRETQYF. Here the CDR3 DNA reads TGTGCCAGCAGCGAGCTTGGTACTAGCGGGAGAAGGCGGGAGACCCAGTACTTC.

J is TRBJ1-3 and V is TRBV2; D ambiguous. CDR1 and CDR2 from the germline V gene are SNHLY and FYNNEI. The CDR3 has 13 residues. V was shortened by 5 bases and J by 4 bases, with 9 bases between the two germline ends. CDR3 sequence: CASSISGGNTIYF. CDR3 coding DNA: TGTGCCAGCAGTATCTCCGGGGGAAACACCATATATTTT.

The chain carries TRBV5-6 and TRBJ2-6, with D perhaps TRBD1 (5 bases). CDR1 and CDR2 from the germline V gene are SGHDT and YYEEEE. Between the trimmed V and J ends, which lost 5 bases and 0 bases, there was a span of 21 bases. The CDR3 sequence is 19 residues long. Here the CDR3 DNA reads TGTGCCAGCAGGCAGGTTGTCGGCAGGGAACTCTCTGGGGCCAACGTCCTGACTTTC. Protein product: CASRQVVGRELSGANVLTF.

The chain uses TRBV25-1 and TRBJ2-5; the D gene could be TRBD1 or TRBD2 (6 bases each). This CDR3 comprises 15 residues. Germline CDR1 and CDR2: MGHDK and SYGVNS. V lost 4 bases and J lost 2, with 14 bases in between. This CDR3 reads CASSGGGQGQETQYF. CDR3 DNA: TGTGCCAGCAGTGGAGGGGGGCAGGGGCAAGAGACCCAGTACTTC. The full variable domain, its missing parts supplied by reference TRBV25-1 and TRBJ2-5, is EADIYQTPRYLVIGTGKKITLECSQTMGHDKMYWYQQDPGMELHLIHYSYGVNSTEKGDLSSESTVSRIRTEHFPLTLESARPSHTSQYLCASSGGGQGQETQYFGPGTRLLVL.

The chain links TRBV2 to TRBJ1-2; weak D call: TRBD1 (6 bases). Per germline, CDR1 SNHLY and CDR2 FYNNEI. V was shortened by 3 bases and J by 4 bases, with 12 bases between the two germline ends. The CDR3 extends over 14 amino acids. The CDR3 region has the DNA TGTGCCAGCAGTGAGGTCGGGGGGCCCTATGGCTACACCTTC. Residues: CASSEVGGPYGYTF. Drawing the rest from reference TRBV2 and TRBJ1-2, the complete variable domain is EPEVTQTPSHQVTQMGQEVILRCVPISNHLYFYWYRQILGQKVEFLVSFYNNEISEKSEIFDDQFSVERPDGSNFTLKIRSTKLEDSAMYFCASSEVGGPYGYTFGSGTRLTVV.

The CDR3 sequence: CASSLEATSEQFF. The CDR3 region has the DNA TGTGCCAGCAGCTTGGAAGCGACATCAGAGCAGTTCTTC. The J gene is TRBJ2-1, the V gene TRBV5-4; D gene unclear. The ends were cut back, 0 bases at V and 10 bases at J, with 11 bases in the middle. Germline V gene lookup returns CDR1 SGHNT and CDR2 YYREEE (reference sequence). The CDR3 is 13 residues long.

The chain employs TRBV18 and TRBJ1-3, with D unresolved. This CDR3 is built from 15 residues. Trimming pared 3 bases from V and 0 bases from J, leaving 9 bases between. CDR1 and CDR2 from the germline V gene are KGHSH and LQKENI. The CDR3 region is CASSPINDSGNTIYF. CDR3 DNA: TGTGCCAGCTCACCTATCAATGACTCTGGAAACACCATATATTTT.

Note on this clone: Other DNA sequences in this specimen translate into the identical CDR3. The rearrangement joins TRBV6-1 to TRBJ2-7; 7 positions match TRBD2. The CDR3 has 12 residues. After removal of 5 bases from V and 3 bases from J, the junction contained 1 base not matched to a gene. Germline V CDR1 and CDR2: MNHNS, SASEGT. CDR3 sequence reads: CASSRGSYEQYF. The CDR3 DNA reads TGTGCCAGCAGTCGCGGGAGCTACGAGCAGTACTTC.

V gene TRBV19 combines with J gene TRBJ1-4; 9 bases match TRBD1. CDR1 and CDR2 from the germline V gene are LNHDA and SQIVND (reference sequence). The ends lost 6 bases at V and 8 bases at J; junction bases unmatched: 7. This CDR3 is 14 amino acids long. The CDR3 spells CASSSTGGKEKLFF. CDR3 nucleotide sequence: TGTGCCAGTAGCTCGACAGGGGGGAAAGAAAAACTGTTTTTT.